This T cell receptor (beta chain) was identified in a study of cytomegalovirus exposure and HLA in healthy donors. Study at large: Falling in the Caucasian-associated ancestry cluster were about 80% of about 400 genotyped donors.

Germline CDR1 reads LNHDA; CDR2 reads SQIVND (reference sequence). This CDR3 region has 14 residues. V lost 5 bases and J lost 7; bases outside the gene matches: 7. Concerning this clone: Its antigen is unknown.

Overall study findings and caveats: Previous analysis showed most TCR beta V segments were productive about 87% or about 30% of the time. Reported findings show TCR beta sequences accurately forecast HLA-A and HLA-B alleles in most subjects. Highest at DRB1 and lowest at HLA-C, TCR association rates differed among HLA loci in a later analysis.

Primers for the PCR totalled 60 Vbeta and 13 Jbeta. Clones were sequenced by immunoSEQ multiplex PCR, and TCRdb holds only the in-frame ones, with some missing. This sample's table has about 150,000 clones. The clonotype was recovered from a woman aged 45-59 years in good health and CMV-seronegative. Material for sequencing was PBMCs. V usage is TRBV19 and J usage is TRBJ1-5; 8 nucleotides line up with TRBD1. The CDR3 loop is CASSPRQGRQPQHF. Written as DNA, the CDR3 is TGTGCCAGTAGTCCCCGACAGGGGCGCCAGCCCCAGCATTTT. Together with reference TRBV19 and TRBJ1-5, the CDR3 gives the full variable domain: DGGITQSPKYLFRKEGQNVTLSCEQNLNHDAMYWYRQDPGQGLRLIYYSQIVNDFQKGDIAEGYSVSREKKESFPLTVTSAQKNPTAFYLCASSPRQGRQPQHFGDGTRLSIL.